One TCR beta chain is described in this entry. This sample stems from a study of blood T cell repertoires in COVID-19. Sequencing was performed with immunoSEQ multiplex PCR; in TCRdb, only in-frame clones are kept and a portion is missing. The sample has fewer than 500,000 clones, 87% seen once. The germline V gene has CDR1 PRHDT and CDR2 FYEKMQ (reference sequence). Deletions cut 1 base from V and 7 bases from J, with 5 bases between. The CDR3 is 12 residues long. Cohort placement rested on clinical history that participants reported themselves. This TCR derives from a young woman with acute COVID-19. Material for sequencing was PBMCs or T cells enriched from blood (not recorded which). The gene calls are TRBV13 and TRBJ1-5; no clear D gene. The CDR3 bases are TGTGCCAGCAGCTTAGCGGGGCAGCCCCAGCATTTT. Residues: CASSLAGQPQHF.